A single sample gave rise to the 25 T cell receptor beta chains below, sequenced in a study of shared clonotypes between healthy human individuals. The table came from immunoSEQ multiplex PCR; TCRdb's copy has only in-frame clones and leaves some out. This sample has a few million clones, with just over 90% found just once. Sequencing was carried out using naive CD4+ T cells sorted from blood. Subset given: CD45RA+ positively selected. Receptors were obtained from a young man in good health.

The chain is built from TRBV21-1 and TRBJ2-5; TRBD1, as called in the table, went unchecked against the DNA. TRBV21-1 is reported as a pseudogene. The CDR3 consists of 15 residues. CDR3 region: CASIHSEGVQETQYF. CDR3 DNA: TGTGCCAGCATCCACTCCGAAGGGGTCCAAGAGACCCAGTACTTC.

The CDR3, as DNA: TGTGCCAGCAGCACCCTAAGCGGGGCTTCCTACAATGAGCAGTTCTTC. It yields the protein CASSTLSGASYNEQFF. J is TRBJ2-1 and V is TRBV5-6; 7 nucleotides line up with TRBD2. The germline V gene has CDR1 SGHDT and CDR2 YYEEEE. The CDR3 runs 16 residues. V shed 4 bases and J 1 base; nucleotides not matched to a gene: 8.

This clone was detected only once. The genes are TRBV6-1 and TRBJ2-5; TRBD1 aligns across 8 bases. The germline CDR1 and CDR2 sequences are MNHNS and SASEGT. This CDR3 comprises 16 residues. Trimming took 3 bases from V and 7 from J; bases not matched to a gene: 13. The CDR3 DNA follows: TGTGCCAGCAGTGATCGACCAGACAGGGGCTATGGGACCCAGTACTTC. This encodes CASSDRPDRGYGTQYF.

This clone was counted a single time. The chain joins TRBV28 to TRBJ2-3; D could derive from TRBD1 or TRBD2 (5 bases each). Trimming took off 2 bases at V and 1 base at J, with 10 bases between the two ends. The V gene's germline CDR1 is MDHEN and CDR2 SYDVKM. This CDR3 is built from 15 residues. The CDR3 DNA sequence: TGTGCCAGCAGTTTACGGGACCCAGGCACAGATACGCAGTATTTT. Translating gives CASSLRDPGTDTQYF.

J is TRBJ1-6 and V is TRBV28, with D tentatively TRBD1 (5 bases). Per the germline V gene, CDR1 is MDHEN and CDR2 is SYDVKM. The CDR3 is 15 amino acids. V was clipped by 3 bases and J by 10 bases, with 16 bases between them. The CDR3 region has the DNA TGTGCCAGCAGTTTCTCCCGGCAGGGCAGCTCACCCCTCCACTTT. Its translation is CASSFSRQGSSPLHF.

The chain joins TRBV5-8 to TRBJ2-4, with a weak D call TRBD1 (6 bases). The CDR3 has 15 amino acids. V was shortened by 4 bases and J by 0 bases, with 11 bases between the two germline ends. Germline-derived CDR1 and CDR2 are SGHTS and YDEGEE. CDR3 nucleotides: TGTGCCAGCAGCGCAGGGGATATAGCCAAAAACATTCAGTACTTC. This translates into CASSAGDIAKNIQYF.

J is TRBJ2-7 and V is TRBV6-6; D uncertain. Germline lookup yields CDR1 MNHNY and CDR2 SVGAGI (reference sequence). This CDR3 has 11 residues. V was cut by 6 bases and J by 4 bases, with 7 bases left in between. DNA of the CDR3: TGTGCCAGCAGCCCCCATTACGAGCAGTACTTC. Translation gives CASSPHYEQYF.

J is TRBJ2-5 and V is TRBV7-9; the D gene is possibly TRBD1 (6 bases). Trimming shortened V by 5 bases and J by 9 bases, and 19 bases separated the two germline ends. Germline V CDR1 and CDR2: SEHNR, FQNEAQ (reference sequence). The CDR3 spans 14 residues. Here the CDR3 reads CASSLSTGLEAQYF. The CDR3 bases are TGTGCCAGCAGCCTATCGACAGGCCTTGAGGCCCAGTACTTC.

This clone was seen more than once but under ten times. The chain carries TRBV6-1 and TRBJ1-2; D remains unclear. Trimming took off 7 bases at V and 8 bases at J, with 29 bases between the two ends. This CDR3 has 17 amino acids. The germline gives CDR1 MNHNS, CDR2 SASEGT. CDR3 loop: CASNKAAGRGVLEGYTF. Written as DNA, the CDR3 is TGTGCCAGCAATAAAGCGGCAGGTCGCGGGGTATTGGAGGGCTACACCTTC.

V gene TRBV29-1 combines with J gene TRBJ1-1; no reliable D call. Germline V gene lookup returns CDR1 SQVTM and CDR2 ANQGSEA. The CDR3 loop spans 11 amino acids. Trimming left V 8 bases short and J 0 bases short, with 7 bases between. The DNA for the CDR3 is TGCAGCATTCGGATGAACACTGAAGCTTTCTTT. It specifies CSIRMNTEAFF.

The chain uses TRBV6-5 and TRBJ2-5; D remains ambiguous. The J call is uncertain, as TRBJ2-7 better fits the DNA end. Germline V gene lookup returns CDR1 MNHEY and CDR2 SVGAGI. The CDR3 runs to 13 residues. Here the CDR3 reads CASSTPGSYEQYF. In nucleotides, the CDR3 is TGTGCCAGCAGTACCCCGGGCTCCTACGAGCAGTACTTC.

The sample holds one count of this clone. In this CDR3 the conserved last residue, phenylalanine or tryptophan, is missing, so a read error is likely. The DNA is left out, because the CDR3 cannot be placed on it with certainty; the CDR3 is given as TCRdb lists it. The rearrangement joins TRBV4-1 to TRBJ1-2; TRBD1 reflects the table's D call only, with no check against the DNA. The CDR3 is made up of 16 amino acids, end residues included. The V gene's germline CDR1 is MGHRA and CDR2 YSYEKL. The CDR3 loop reads CASSSGQGRGIVEGWV.

V and J are TRBV5-1 and TRBJ1-4; D may be TRBD1 (6 bases). Trimming left V 7 bases short and J 7 bases short, with 20 bases between. The CDR3 totals 15 residues. Per germline, CDR1 SGHRS and CDR2 YFSETQ. The CDR3 DNA follows: TGCGCCAGCCGGGGCGGGGGCCCAGGAGGTGAAAAACTGTTTTTT. Its protein product is CASRGGGPGGEKLFF. The complete variable domain, with remaining parts taken from reference TRBV5-1 and TRBJ1-4, reads KAGVTQTPRYLIKTRGQQVTLSCSPISGHRSVSWYQQTPGQGLQFLFEYFSETQRNKGNFPGRFSGRQFSNSRSEMNVSTLELGDSALYLCASRGGGPGGEKLFFGSGTQLSVL.

This chain joins TRBV5-4 and TRBJ2-1; D is ambiguous. Germline V gives CDR1 SGHNT, CDR2 YYREEE (reference sequence). The CDR3 consists of 13 residues. V lost 2 bases and J 5 bases, leaving 8 bases between the germline ends. The DNA for the CDR3 is TGTGCCAGCAGCTTAGCCAATAACAATGAGCAGTTCTTC. It codes for CASSLANNNEQFF.

This chain uses TRBV5-4 with TRBJ2-7; no reliable D call. V shed 4 bases and J shed 4 bases, with 15 bases lying between them. This CDR3 has 14 residues. Germline CDR1 SGHNT, CDR2 YYREEE (reference sequence). CDR3 sequence reads: CASSPHNEAYEQYF. CDR3 nucleotide sequence: TGTGCCAGCAGCCCCCACAATGAGGCTTACGAGCAGTACTTC.

This chain joins TRBV19 and TRBJ1-2, with a tentative D call TRBD1 (6 bases). Trimming shortened V by 7 bases and J by 0 bases, and 12 bases separated the two germline ends. CDR3 length: 14 residues. CDR1 is LNHDA and CDR2 is SQIVND in the germline V gene (reference sequence). The CDR3 nucleotides read TGTGCCAGTAATGTGGGACAACCTAACTATGGCTACACCTTC. As protein: CASNVGQPNYGYTF.

CDR3 region: CSVEDQETQYF. CDR3 nucleotide sequence: TGCAGCGTTGAAGATCAAGAAACGCAGTATTTT. The chain couples TRBV29-1 to TRBJ2-3, with D unresolved. Germline-derived CDR1 and CDR2 are SQVTM and ANQGSEA. V dropped 0 bases and J dropped 9 bases, with 7 bases sitting between them. The CDR3 runs to 11 residues.

Remarks on this clone: This sample also contains other DNA sequences that code for the same CDR3. The V gene is TRBV18, the J gene TRBJ2-7; D gene ambiguous. The CDR3 extends over 13 amino acids. Germline V gene data show CDR1 as KGHSH and CDR2 as LQKENI. V was cut by 2 bases and J by 0 bases, with 5 bases left in between. The CDR3 DNA reads as TGTGCCAGCTCACCAGGCACCTCCTACGAGCAGTACTTC. Amino acid sequence: CASSPGTSYEQYF.

This clone appeared a single time. The chain carries TRBV27 and TRBJ2-7; 7 bases align to TRBD1. The CDR3 covers 15 residues. J was trimmed by 2 bases and V by 5 bases; bases with no gene match: 9. CDR1 MNHEY and CDR2 SMNVEV come from the germline V gene (reference sequence). The DNA of the CDR3 is TGTGCCAGCAGTGCTCCGGGACAGTATCCCTACGAGCAGTACTTC. Its translation: CASSAPGQYPYEQYF.

This clone was seen only once. V and J are TRBV29-1 and TRBJ1-1; possibly TRBD1 for D (6 bases). With 3 bases removed from V and 5 bases from J, the gap between germline ends came to 16 bases. The germline gives CDR1 SQVTM, CDR2 ANQGSEA. This CDR3 is built from 14 residues. The CDR3 is CSVEVGGQTTEAFF. The CDR3 bases are TGCAGCGTTGAGGTCGGGGGCCAGACAACTGAAGCTTTCTTT.

The chain links TRBV7-2 to TRBJ2-2, with 9 bases aligning to TRBD1. Per germline, CDR1 SGHTA and CDR2 FQGNSA. The CDR3 sequence is 16 residues long. V was pared by 5 bases and J by 8 bases, with 12 bases of the junction left unmatched. CDR3 sequence: CASSARGQGIKGELFF. DNA for the CDR3: TGTGCCAGCAGCGCTAGGGGACAGGGTATTAAGGGGGAGCTGTTTTTT.

This rearrangement joins TRBV5-4 to TRBJ2-1; 8 nucleotides match TRBD2. V was pared by 4 bases and J by 10 bases, with 10 bases of the junction left unmatched. This CDR3 comprises 14 residues. The germline gives CDR1 SGHNT, CDR2 YYREEE (reference sequence). Written as DNA, the CDR3 is TGTGCCAGCAGCACCGGGACTAGTGTCCGCGAGCAGTTCTTC. Protein sequence: CASSTGTSVREQFF. The whole variable domain, remainder taken from reference TRBV5-4 and TRBJ2-1, is ETGVTQSPTHLIKTRGQQVTLRCSSQSGHNTVSWYQQALGQGPQFIFQYYREEENGRGNFPPRFSGLQFPNYSSELNVNALELDDSALYLCASSTGTSVREQFFGPGTRLTVL.

This clone was counted a single time. This chain links TRBV6-1 with TRBJ1-1; TRBD1 might be the D (5 bases). Germline CDR1 MNHNS, CDR2 SASEGT. Between the trimmed V and J ends, which lost 4 bases and 1 base, there was a span of 10 bases. The CDR3 spans 14 residues. The CDR3 sequence: CASSGGAGNTEAFF. In DNA, the CDR3 is TGTGCCAGCAGTGGAGGGGCGGGGAACACTGAAGCTTTCTTT.

The chain recombines TRBV5-4 with TRBJ1-2, with a weak D call TRBD1 (6 bases). This CDR3 region has 14 residues. Germline V gene lookup returns CDR1 SGHNT and CDR2 YYREEE (reference sequence). The ends were cut back, 0 bases at V and 4 bases at J, with 10 bases in the middle. This CDR3 reads CASSLEGGLYGYTF. DNA for the CDR3: TGTGCCAGCAGCTTGGAAGGGGGACTCTATGGCTACACCTTC.

The rearrangement uses TRBV7-9 and TRBJ2-7; a possible D gene is TRBD1 (6 bases). CDR1 is SEHNR and CDR2 is FQNEAQ in the germline V gene (reference sequence). Trimming stripped 3 bases from V and 2 bases from J, with 14 bases between. The CDR3 consists of 15 residues. The CDR3 loop reads CASSFHRDLTYEQYF. The CDR3 DNA sequence: TGTGCCAGCAGCTTCCACAGGGACCTGACCTACGAGCAGTACTTC.